Detailed here is one T cell receptor beta chain. This CDR3 is 11 amino acids long. Germline V lookup: CDR1 LGHNA, CDR2 YNFKEQ. TCRdb recomputed calls from the 5' RACE reads with MiXCR, one row per CDR3 protein. The sample has fewer than 900,000 distinct CDR3 sequences; 21% are singletons. This entry is derived from a study of identical twins. The same sample was also studied in work on T cells expressing NK-cell markers. Turning to that study: Sorted CD3+CD56-NKG2C+, CD3+CD56+NKG2C+ and CD3+CD56+NKG2C- T cells supplied the TCR beta repertoires. For several experiments, T cell sorting was restricted to the alpha-beta TCR population by means of an anti-gamma-delta TCR antibody.

This TCR came from a woman under 30 in good health. The chain couples TRBV4-2 to TRBJ2-2; D might be TRBD1 or TRBD2, each matching 5 bases. Sequenced material: PBMCs. CDR3 bases: TGTGCATACCGAGGGGCCGGGGAGCTGTTTTTT. It codes for CAYRGAGELFF.